This is a list of T cell receptor beta chains from one sample in a study of shared clonotypes between healthy human individuals. Generated by immunoSEQ multiplex PCR, the TCRdb table keeps only in-frame clones and is missing some. The table lists under 1,900,000 clones, just under 99% of them singletons. The specimen was naive CD4+ T cells sorted from blood. All receptors come from a man in his thirties or forties in good health. The CDR3 runs from the conserved cysteine through the conserved F or W. D genes are given only for firm matches. A row's size may be missing; if present it is once, few, many or a size class.

TRBJ1-5,TRBV5-5,-,once,TGTGCCAGCAGCTTGGCCTCTAGCAATCAGCCCCAGCATTTT,CASSLASSNQPQHF
TRBJ2-2,TRBV5-4,TRBD2,-,TGTGCCAGCAGTTATGGTAGCGGGAGGGGGAACACCGGGGAGCTGTTTTTT,CASSYGSGRGNTGELFF
TRBJ2-5,TRBV5-1,-,-,TGCGCCAGCAGCTTGGCGGACAGCGGACAAGAGACCCAGTACTTC,CASSLADSGQETQYF
TRBJ2-2,TRBV29-1,-,-,TGCAGCGTTGGCACGGGACTCTCTCCCGGGGAGCTGTTTTTT,CSVGTGLSPGELFF
TRBJ2-7,TRBV28,-,-,TGTGCCAGCAGTTCGGGCCCCCCTCGCGAGCAGTACTTC,CASSSGPPREQYF
TRBJ1-3,TRBV9,TRBD1,-,TGTGCCAGCAGTGGACAGGGCCTCTCTGGAAACACCATATATTTT,CASSGQGLSGNTIYF
TRBJ1-4,TRBV5-1,-,-,TGCGCCAGCAGCGGAGGTTTTCAGACAACTAATGAAAAACTGTTTTTT,CASSGGFQTTNEKLFF
TRBJ2-7,TRBV7-2,-,-,TGTGCCAGCAGCTTATCATTAGGACCCTCCTACGAGCAGTACTTC,CASSLSLGPSYEQYF
TRBJ1-5,TRBV7-2,-,-,TGTGCCAGCAGCTTATGGCAGGGAGGGCAGCCCCAGCATTTT,CASSLWQGGQPQHF
TRBJ2-1,TRBV9,-,-,TGTGCCAGCAGCGTAGGAGGGCCCGCCGCTGAGCAGTTCTTC,CASSVGGPAAEQFF
TRBJ2-7,TRBV5-1,TRBD1,-,TGCGCCAGCAGCTTGGGTGGACAGGGAAGGGCCTACGAGCAGTACTTC,CASSLGGQGRAYEQYF